The 12 T cell receptor beta chains listed next were all sequenced from one sample in a study of shared T cell receptors in the human thymus. Assay used: immunoSEQ multiplex PCR; TCRdb lists only in-frame clones, some missing. The table shows about 710,000 clones, with approximately 87% occurring only once. These data are also associated with another study on human thymus T cells.

Material: thymocytes. The receptors come from a boy younger than two with a congenital heart defect.

This chain joins TRBV5-1 and TRBJ2-7, with TRBD2 matching 7 bases. The CDR3 has 15 amino acids. CDR1 is SGHRS, CDR2 YFSETQ, per germline. Trimming removed 4 bases from V and 5 bases from J; junction bases left unmatched: 12. The CDR3 nucleotides read TGCGCCAGCAGCACCTCGGGACTATGGGGGGACGAGCAGTACTTC. This gives the protein CASSTSGLWGDEQYF. The variable domain in full, with the rest retrieved from reference TRBV5-1 and TRBJ2-7, is KAGVTQTPRYLIKTRGQQVTLSCSPISGHRSVSWYQQTPGQGLQFLFEYFSETQRNKGNFPGRFSGRQFSNSRSEMNVSTLELGDSALYLCASSTSGLWGDEQYFGPGTRLTVT.

V gene TRBV7-8 combines with J gene TRBJ2-2; a possible D gene is TRBD2 (6 bases). Trimming removed 2 bases at V and 2 bases at J, with 15 bases between. This CDR3 spans 17 amino acids. Germline CDR1 reads SGHVS; CDR2 reads FQNEAQ. CDR3 coding DNA: TGTGCCAGCAGCTTATATTCGCGGGGAACAAACACCGGGGAGCTGTTTTTT. Translation gives CASSLYSRGTNTGELFF.

This clone was recorded only once. The chain links TRBV29-1 to TRBJ1-1; the D is unclear. Trimming cost V 4 bases and J 1 base, with 10 bases left between them. This CDR3 contains 13 residues. CDR1 is SQVTM and CDR2 is ANQGSEA in the germline V gene. CDR3 protein: CSVVYTANTEAFF. The CDR3 DNA is TGCAGCGTTGTGTACACAGCGAACACTGAAGCTTTCTTT.

This clone was picked up one time. The V gene is TRBV30, the J gene TRBJ1-2; TRBD1 is a possible D gene (5 bases). V shed 0 bases and J shed 6 bases, with 11 bases lying between them. Germline lookup yields CDR1 GTSNPN and CDR2 SVGIG (reference sequence). The CDR3 contains 13 residues. The CDR3 spells CAWSVSGLDGYTF. The CDR3 DNA follows: TGTGCCTGGAGTGTTTCGGGACTCGATGGCTACACCTTC.

The chain employs TRBV19 and TRBJ2-1; TRBD1 might be the D (5 bases). V lost 6 bases and J 5 bases, leaving 20 bases between the germline ends. Germline loops: CDR1 LNHDA, CDR2 SQIVND (reference sequence). The CDR3 length is 16 residues. CDR3 sequence: CASSLSRVGIDNEQFF. CDR3 nucleotide sequence: TGTGCCAGTAGCCTCTCCAGGGTGGGTATCGACAATGAGCAGTTCTTC.

V gene TRBV2 combines with J gene TRBJ2-3; D possibly corresponds to TRBD2 (6 bases). Germline V gene lookup returns CDR1 SNHLY and CDR2 FYNNEI. The CDR3 loop spans 13 amino acids. V lost 8 bases and J 6 bases, leaving 15 bases between the germline ends. The chain's CDR3 is CASRGEEGDTQYF. The CDR3 DNA sequence: TGTGCCAGCCGGGGCGAGGAGGGGGATACGCAGTATTTT.

The chain couples TRBV28 to TRBJ2-7; the match to TRBD2 covers 8 bases. CDR3 length: 17 amino acids. Germline V lookup: CDR1 MDHEN, CDR2 SYDVKM. Losses at the gene ends were 2 bases for V and 3 bases for J; bases not matched to a gene: 12. The CDR3: CASSLPRGGGGDYEQYF. The CDR3 bases are TGTGCCAGCAGTTTACCCCGGGGGGGCGGAGGGGACTACGAGCAGTACTTC.

The chain recombines TRBV5-4 with TRBJ2-1, with D possibly matching TRBD2 (6 bases). The germline CDR1 and CDR2 sequences are SGHNT and YYREEE (reference sequence). The CDR3 is 17 amino acids. Trimming took 0 bases from V and 9 from J, leaving 22 bases between them. The CDR3 reads CASSLEVPGEERGEQFF. The CDR3 DNA is TGTGCCAGCAGCTTGGAAGTCCCGGGGGAAGAAAGGGGTGAGCAGTTCTTC.

In its sample, this clone was seen a few times. The genes are TRBV7-8 and TRBJ2-7, with 9 positions matching TRBD1. Germline V CDR1 and CDR2: SGHVS, FQNEAQ. Unmatched junction bases numbered 12, after V lost 4 bases and J lost 2 bases. This CDR3 is 17 amino acids long. In nucleotides, the CDR3 is TGTGCCAGCAGCTGGGTGGAGCCGGGACAGGGTCCCTACGAGCAGTACTTC. Amino acid sequence: CASSWVEPGQGPYEQYF.

Written as DNA, the CDR3 is TGTGCTAGTGGTTTGCTAGGACAGCTCAATCAGCCCCAGCATTTT. Translating it yields CASGLLGQLNQPQHF. The chain recombines TRBV12-5 with TRBJ1-5, with D perhaps matching TRBD1 (6 bases). The CDR3 is made up of 15 amino acids. Germline V lookup: CDR1 LGHNT, CDR2 FRNRAP. V lost 2 bases and J 3 bases, leaving 11 bases between the germline ends.

This clone was detected once. The V and J genes are TRBV11-1 and TRBJ2-5; possible D gene TRBD2, 5 bases. CDR1 is SGHAT, CDR2 FQDESV, per germline (reference sequence). With 2 bases removed from V and 2 bases from J, the gap between germline ends came to 9 bases. This CDR3 region has 14 residues. The CDR3 DNA reads as TGTGCCAGCAGCTTAATTGGCGGGCAAGAGACCCAGTACTTC. Encoded protein: CASSLIGGQETQYF.

In DNA, the CDR3 is TGTGCCAGCAGCTTAGGGGCGAACACCGGGGAGCTGTTTTTT. This encodes CASSLGANTGELFF. V usage is TRBV5-4 and J usage is TRBJ2-2; D may be TRBD1 (5 bases). Germline V gene data show CDR1 as SGHNT and CDR2 as YYREEE (reference sequence). V dropped 2 bases and J dropped 0 bases, with 5 bases sitting between them. The CDR3 has 14 residues.